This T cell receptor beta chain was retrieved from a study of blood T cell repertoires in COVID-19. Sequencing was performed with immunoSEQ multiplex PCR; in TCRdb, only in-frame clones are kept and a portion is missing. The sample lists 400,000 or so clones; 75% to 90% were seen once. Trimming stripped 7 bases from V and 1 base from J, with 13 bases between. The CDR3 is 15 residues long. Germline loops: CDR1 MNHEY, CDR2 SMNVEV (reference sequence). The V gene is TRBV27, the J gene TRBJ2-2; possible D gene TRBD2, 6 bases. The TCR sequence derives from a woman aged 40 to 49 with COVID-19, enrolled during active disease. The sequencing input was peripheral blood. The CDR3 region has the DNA TGTGCCAGCACCTTAAGGGGAGGGAACACCGGGGAGCTGTTTTTT. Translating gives CASTLRGGNTGELFF.